These 25 T cell receptor beta chains were all obtained from the same sample, sequenced in a study of cytomegalovirus exposure and HLA in healthy donors. The PCR contained 60 Vbeta and 13 Jbeta primers. Profiling relied on immunoSEQ multiplex PCR, and the TCRdb table lists in-frame clones only, not all of them. The sample contains over 150,000 clones, roughly 80% of which appear only once. The sample taken for sequencing was PBMCs. These TCRs come from a woman aged 30 to 39 in good health and CMV-seropositive.

The chain links TRBV9 to TRBJ2-7; 7 positions agree with TRBD1. The V gene's germline CDR1 is SGDLS and CDR2 YYNGEE. CDR3 size: 16 residues. Losses at the gene ends were 4 bases for V and 0 bases for J; bases not matched to a gene: 10. DNA for the CDR3: TGTGCCAGCAGCCCACAGGGGCAGGGGACCTCCTACGAGCAGTACTTC. It encodes CASSPQGQGTSYEQYF.

With respect to this clone: Different DNA sequences within this sample yield the same CDR3. The chain combines TRBV27 with TRBJ1-1; D is perhaps TRBD1 (5 bases). The CDR3 has 14 amino acids. V shed 1 base and J shed 5 bases, with 11 bases lying between them. CDR1 is MNHEY, CDR2 SMNVEV, per germline (reference sequence). CDR3: CASSLYRRGTEAFF. CDR3 sequence (DNA): TGTGCCAGCAGTTTATACCGGCGGGGGACTGAAGCTTTCTTT.

The DNA for the CDR3 is TGTGCCAGCAGCCTCACAGGGTTTACTAACTATGGCTACACCTTC. Translating gives CASSLTGFTNYGYTF. The V gene is TRBV7-6, the J gene TRBJ1-2, with D possibly being TRBD1 (6 bases). The CDR3 is made up of 15 amino acids. The V end lost 5 bases, the J end lost 0 bases, and 13 bases lay between the germline ends. CDR1 is SGHVS and CDR2 is FNYEAQ in the germline V gene.

The genes are TRBV10-3 and TRBJ2-6; 7 positions match TRBD1. Losses at the gene ends were 6 bases for V and 2 bases for J; bases not matched to a gene: 4. Germline V CDR1 and CDR2: ENHRY, SYGVKD. The CDR3 is 15 amino acids. DNA for the CDR3: TGTGCCATCAGAGGGACAGTTGCTGGGGCCAACGTCCTGACTTTC. It specifies CAIRGTVAGANVLTF.

V gene TRBV19 combines with J gene TRBJ2-2; D gene unclear. Germline CDR1 reads LNHDA; CDR2 reads SQIVND (reference sequence). V lost 5 bases, J lost 0 bases, and 10 bases lay in between. The CDR3 runs 15 residues. The CDR3 loop reads CASSSFSTNTGELFF. CDR3 DNA: TGTGCCAGTAGTTCCTTCTCTACGAACACCGGGGAGCTGTTTTTT. The full variable domain, completed using reference TRBV19 and TRBJ2-2, is DGGITQSPKYLFRKEGQNVTLSCEQNLNHDAMYWYRQDPGQGLRLIYYSQIVNDFQKGDIAEGYSVSREKKESFPLTVTSAQKNPTAFYLCASSSFSTNTGELFFGEGSRLTVL.

The rearrangement uses TRBV5-5 and TRBJ1-2; D is unclear. The CDR3 runs to 12 residues. V gave up 2 bases and J gave up 4 bases, with 6 bases separating them. Germline V CDR1 and CDR2: SGHKS, YYEKEE (reference sequence). This CDR3 reads CASSFLFYGYTF. CDR3 bases: TGTGCCAGCAGCTTCTTATTCTATGGCTACACCTTC.

This clone has a handful of counts. The gene calls are TRBV6-6 and TRBJ2-3, with D unclear. Germline V gene sequence: CDR1 MNHNY, CDR2 SVGAGI (reference sequence). The CDR3 length is 12 residues. V lost 6 bases to trimming and J lost 0 bases, with 4 bases between them. The CDR3 here is CASSRSTDTQYF. The CDR3 coding sequence is TGTGCCAGCAGCAGAAGCACAGATACGCAGTATTTT.

The chain couples TRBV28 to TRBJ2-5; TRBD1 agrees at 8 bases. Gene TRBJ2-7 matches the end of the DNA better, so the J call may be wrong. This CDR3 has 16 amino acids. CDR1 and CDR2 from the germline V gene are MDHEN and SYDVKM. The CDR3 protein is CASRDRDRLTGYEQYF. Here the CDR3 DNA reads TGTGCCAGCAGAGACCGGGACAGGCTGACAGGCTACGAGCAGTACTTC.

This clone was recorded a few times. The rearrangement links TRBV2 to TRBJ1-1, with D possibly matching TRBD1 (6 bases). Germline assignment: CDR1 SNHLY and CDR2 FYNNEI. The CDR3 sequence is 14 residues long. Trimming took off 4 bases at V and 3 bases at J, with 12 bases between the two ends. The CDR3 sequence: CASSGGPGDTEAFF. The CDR3 DNA is TGTGCCAGCAGTGGAGGGCCAGGGGACACTGAAGCTTTCTTT.

This clone has only a few counts. The V gene is TRBV25-1, the J gene TRBJ1-5; D is possibly TRBD1 (5 bases). CDR1 is MGHDK and CDR2 is SYGVNS in the germline V gene. The CDR3 extends over 14 amino acids. Trimming removed 8 bases from V and 2 bases from J, with 13 bases in between. CDR3: CASRREDRNQPQHF. Here the CDR3 DNA reads TGTGCCAGCCGCAGGGAGGATCGCAATCAGCCCCAGCATTTT.

With regard to this clone: Germline is not matched at one junction end, which may reflect a read error. The V and J genes are TRBV6-1 and TRBJ2-4, with TRBD1 as a possible D gene (6 bases). The CDR3 is 14 amino acids. The germline V gene has CDR1 MNHNS and CDR2 SASEGT. The CDR3 nucleotides are TGTGCCAGCAGCGGACAGTTAGCCAAAAGCATTCAGTACTTC. Its protein product is CASSGQLAKSIQYF.

The chain is built from TRBV29-1 and TRBJ1-6, with D possibly TRBD1 on 6 matching bases. Germline-derived CDR1 and CDR2 are SQVTM and ANQGSEA. CDR3 size: 13 residues. The ends were cut back, 6 bases at V and 7 bases at J, with 13 bases in the middle. The CDR3 is CSVRQDQNSPLHF. The DNA of the CDR3 is TGCAGCGTACGACAGGATCAGAATTCACCCCTCCACTTT. Full variable domain (remainder filled in from reference TRBV29-1 and TRBJ1-6): SAVISQKPSRDICQRGTSLTIQCQVDSQVTMMFWYRQQPGQSLTLIATANQGSEATYESGFVIDKFPISRPNLTFSTLTVSNMSPEDSSIYLCSVRQDQNSPLHFGNGTRLTVT.

The chain has TRBV19 and TRBJ2-1; D possibly corresponds to TRBD1 (5 bases). V lost 3 bases to trimming and J lost 3 bases, with 9 bases between them. Looked up from germline, CDR1 is LNHDA and CDR2 is SQIVND (reference sequence). The CDR3 covers 14 residues. CDR3 residues: CASSMGQGYNEQFF. CDR3 DNA: TGTGCCAGTAGTATGGGGCAGGGCTACAATGAGCAGTTCTTC.

This rearrangement joins TRBV6-5 to TRBJ2-1, with D perhaps matching TRBD2 (5 bases). CDR3 length: 12 residues. The germline gives CDR1 MNHEY, CDR2 SVGAGI. The V and J ends lost 7 bases and 4 bases respectively, with 8 bases between them. CDR3: CASTTGYNEQFF. DNA for the CDR3: TGTGCCAGCACTACGGGATACAATGAGCAGTTCTTC.

The chain couples TRBV11-3 to TRBJ2-1; the D gene is possibly TRBD1 (5 bases). The V gene's germline CDR1 is SGHNT and CDR2 YENEEA. The CDR3 is made up of 14 amino acids. V was shortened by 0 bases and J by 8 bases, with 11 bases between the two germline ends. Here the CDR3 DNA reads TGTGCCAGCAGCTTAGAGCAAGGGGTCGATGAGCAGTTCTTC. Amino acid sequence: CASSLEQGVDEQFF. The variable domain in full, with the rest retrieved from reference TRBV11-3 and TRBJ2-1, is EAGVVQSPRYKIIEKKQPVAFWCNPISGHNTLYWYLQNLGQGPELLIRYENEEAVDDSQLPKDRFSAERLKGVDSTLKIQPAELGDSAVYLCASSLEQGVDEQFFGPGTRLTVL.

The gene calls are TRBV5-3 and TRBJ2-7; 9 positions match TRBD1. TRBV5-3 is annotated as an ORF whose role is uncertain. Losses at the gene ends were 4 bases for V and 4 bases for J; bases not matched to a gene: 15. The CDR3 has 17 residues. Here the CDR3 reads CARSPAGDREGEYEQYF. In nucleotides, the CDR3 is TGTGCCAGAAGCCCTGCTGGGGACAGGGAAGGGGAGTACGAGCAGTACTTC.

The chain couples TRBV6-1 to TRBJ1-2; D not resolved. V lost 6 bases and J 4 bases, leaving 15 bases between the germline ends. The CDR3 totals 14 residues. Germline assignment: CDR1 MNHNS and CDR2 SASEGT. Here the CDR3 DNA reads TGTGCCAGCAGGGAAATACGAAGAGCCTATGGCTACACCTTC. The encoded protein is CASREIRRAYGYTF.

The gene calls are TRBV5-4 and TRBJ2-5; possible D gene TRBD2, 5 bases. The CDR3 loop spans 15 amino acids. Trimming took 3 bases from V and 3 from J, leaving 15 bases between them. Germline V gene lookup returns CDR1 SGHNT and CDR2 YYREEE (reference sequence). CDR3 DNA: TGTGCCAGCAGCTCGGTCGGACGGGAAGAAGAGACCCAGTACTTC. Protein: CASSSVGREEETQYF.

V gene TRBV6-1 combines with J gene TRBJ2-3, with TRBD2 matching 9 bases. The germline CDR1 and CDR2 sequences are MNHNS and SASEGT. The CDR3 totals 14 residues. J gave up 8 bases and V 6 bases, and 9 bases lay outside the gene matches. DNA for the CDR3: TGTGCCAGCAGCCCCGATAGCGGGGGAGGTACGCAGTATTTT. Protein product: CASSPDSGGGTQYF.

The chain combines TRBV14 with TRBJ2-7; 11 bases are shared with TRBD2. This CDR3 is built from 15 residues. Unmatched junction bases numbered 9, after V lost 4 bases and J lost 7 bases. Germline CDR1 reads SGHDN; CDR2 reads FVKESK. Here the CDR3 reads CASSPLAGGPWEQYF. The DNA of the CDR3 is TGTGCCAGCAGCCCTTTAGCGGGAGGGCCCTGGGAGCAGTACTTC. Full variable domain (outside the CDR3, taken from reference TRBV14 and TRBJ2-7): EAGVTQFPSHSVIEKGQTVTLRCDPISGHDNLYWYRRVMGKEIKFLLHFVKESKQDESGMPNNRFLAERTGGTYSTLKVQPAELEDSGVYFCASSPLAGGPWEQYFGPGTRLTVT.

This clone was seen only a few times. The gene calls are TRBV28 and TRBJ1-2, with D unresolved. V was clipped by 6 bases and J by 8 bases, with 19 bases between them. CDR3 length equals 14 residues. CDR1 MDHEN and CDR2 SYDVKM come from the germline V gene. CDR3 nucleotides: TGTGCCAGCAGCCTTACCGATCAGGTATACGGCTACACCTTC. This encodes CASSLTDQVYGYTF.

This clone was counted between two and nine times. The V call is TRBV5-4, the J call TRBJ1-2, with 8 bases identical to TRBD1. From germline, CDR1 is SGHNT and CDR2 YYREEE (reference sequence). J lost 7 bases, V lost 0 bases, and 5 bases had no gene match. The CDR3 is made up of 14 amino acids. CDR3 protein: CASSLVAGGAGYTF. As DNA, the CDR3 is TGTGCCAGCAGCTTGGTGGCAGGGGGCGCTGGCTACACCTTC.

This chain links TRBV7-6 with TRBJ2-5; 9 bases fit TRBD2. The CDR3 consists of 15 residues. Trimming took 4 bases from V and 6 from J; bases not matched to a gene: 9. Germline V gene lookup returns CDR1 SGHVS and CDR2 FNYEAQ. The CDR3 DNA reads TGTGCCAGCAGCTCCGCGGGCGGGGGGGGGAAGACCCAGTACTTC. It yields the protein CASSSAGGGGKTQYF.

The chain is built from TRBV5-6 and TRBJ1-5, with 10 nucleotides matching TRBD1. Trimming at V came to 2 bases and at J to 7 bases, leaving 3 bases not matched to a gene. The length of the CDR3 is 14 residues. Germline V lookup: CDR1 SGHDT, CDR2 YYEEEE. The CDR3 loop is CASSFGQGVQPQHF. The DNA of the CDR3 is TGTGCCAGCAGCTTTGGACAGGGGGTCCAGCCCCAGCATTTT.

V is TRBV7-8 and J is TRBJ2-7; TRBD1 aligns across 7 bases. CDR3 length: 13 amino acids. The germline V gene has CDR1 SGHVS and CDR2 FQNEAQ. V was clipped by 5 bases and J by 4 bases; unmatched bases: 5. The CDR3 here is CASSHGQEYEQYF. DNA of the CDR3: TGTGCCAGCAGCCACGGACAGGAATACGAGCAGTACTTC.